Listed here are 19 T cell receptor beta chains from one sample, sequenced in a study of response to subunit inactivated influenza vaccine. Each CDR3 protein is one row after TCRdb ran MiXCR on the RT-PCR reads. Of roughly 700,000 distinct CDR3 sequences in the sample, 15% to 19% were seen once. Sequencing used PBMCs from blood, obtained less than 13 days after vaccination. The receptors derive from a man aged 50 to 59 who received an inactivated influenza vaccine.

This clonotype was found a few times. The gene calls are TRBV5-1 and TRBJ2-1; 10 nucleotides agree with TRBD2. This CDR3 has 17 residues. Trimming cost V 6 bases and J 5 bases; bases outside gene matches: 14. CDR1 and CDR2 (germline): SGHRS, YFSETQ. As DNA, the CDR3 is TGCGCCAGCACAGAAGGTACAACTAGCGGGAAAAACAATGAGCAGTTCTTC. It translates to CASTEGTTSGKNNEQFF.

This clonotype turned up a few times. The CDR3 DNA sequence: TGCAGTGCTACCGGACTAGGATGGAACACCGGGGAGCTGTTTTTT. Translated: CSATGLGWNTGELFF. The chain has TRBV20-1 and TRBJ2-2; 7 nucleotides agree with TRBD2. Germline trimming cut 4 bases from V and 1 base from J; bases unmatched to any gene: 6. CDR3 length: 15 amino acids. Germline CDR1 DFQATT, CDR2 SNEGSKA (reference sequence).

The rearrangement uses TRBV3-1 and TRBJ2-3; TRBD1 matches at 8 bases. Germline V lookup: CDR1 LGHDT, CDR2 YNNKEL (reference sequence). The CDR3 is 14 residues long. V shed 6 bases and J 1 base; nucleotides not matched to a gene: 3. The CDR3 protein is CASSDRGRTDTQYF. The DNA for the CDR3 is TGTGCCAGCAGTGACAGGGGACGCACAGATACGCAGTATTTT.

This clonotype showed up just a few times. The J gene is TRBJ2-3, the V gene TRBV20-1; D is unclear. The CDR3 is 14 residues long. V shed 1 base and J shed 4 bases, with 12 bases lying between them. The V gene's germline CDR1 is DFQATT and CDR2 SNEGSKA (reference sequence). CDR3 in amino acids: CSARVGSSADTQYF. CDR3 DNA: TGCAGTGCTAGAGTGGGTAGTTCCGCAGATACGCAGTATTTT.

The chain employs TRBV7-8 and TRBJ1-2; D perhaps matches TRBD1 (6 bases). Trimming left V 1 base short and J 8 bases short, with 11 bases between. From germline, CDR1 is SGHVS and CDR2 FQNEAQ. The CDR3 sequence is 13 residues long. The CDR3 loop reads CASSLGGQEGYTF. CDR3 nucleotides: TGTGCCAGCAGCTTAGGGGGGCAGGAAGGCTACACCTTC. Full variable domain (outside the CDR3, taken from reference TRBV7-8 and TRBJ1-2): GAGVSQSPRYKVAKRGQDVALRCDPISGHVSLFWYQQALGQGPEFLTYFQNEAQLDKSGLPSDRFFAERPEGSVSTLKIQRTQQEDSAVYLCASSLGGQEGYTFGSGTRLTVV.

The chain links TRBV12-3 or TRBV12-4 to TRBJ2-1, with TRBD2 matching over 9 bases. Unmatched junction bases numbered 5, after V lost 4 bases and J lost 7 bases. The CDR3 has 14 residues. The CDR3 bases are TGTGCCAGCAGTTCTAGCGGGATAAATAATGAGCAGTTCTTC. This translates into CASSSSGINNEQFF.

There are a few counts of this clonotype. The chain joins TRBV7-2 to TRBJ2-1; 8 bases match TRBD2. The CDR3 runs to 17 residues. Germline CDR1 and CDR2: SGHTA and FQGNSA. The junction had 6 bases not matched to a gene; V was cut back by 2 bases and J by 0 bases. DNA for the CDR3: TGTGCCAGCAGCTTAACTAGCGGCGTTTACTCCTACAATGAGCAGTTCTTC. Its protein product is CASSLTSGVYSYNEQFF.

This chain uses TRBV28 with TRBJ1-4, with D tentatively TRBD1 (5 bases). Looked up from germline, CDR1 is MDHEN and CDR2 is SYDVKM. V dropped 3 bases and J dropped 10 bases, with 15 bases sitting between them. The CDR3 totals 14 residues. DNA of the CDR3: TGTGCCAGCAGTTTTCAGGGAGTAGCGGGAAAACTGTTTTTT. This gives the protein CASSFQGVAGKLFF.

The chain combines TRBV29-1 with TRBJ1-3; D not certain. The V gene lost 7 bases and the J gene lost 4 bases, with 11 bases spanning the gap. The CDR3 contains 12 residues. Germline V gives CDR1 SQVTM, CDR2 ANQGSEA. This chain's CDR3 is CSAAEGGNTIYF. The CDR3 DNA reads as TGCAGCGCTGCCGAAGGGGGAAACACCATATATTTT. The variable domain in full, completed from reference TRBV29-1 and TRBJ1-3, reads SAVISQKPSRDICQRGTSLTIQCQVDSQVTMMFWYRQQPGQSLTLIATANQGSEATYESGFVIDKFPISRPNLTFSTLTVSNMSPEDSSIYLCSAAEGGNTIYFGEGSWLTVV.

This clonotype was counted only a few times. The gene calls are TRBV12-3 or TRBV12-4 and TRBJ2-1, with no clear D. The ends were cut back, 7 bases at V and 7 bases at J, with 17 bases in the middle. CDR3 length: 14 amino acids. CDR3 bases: TGTGCCAGCATGGGAATCCAACTATCAAATGAGCAGTTCTTC. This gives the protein CASMGIQLSNEQFF.

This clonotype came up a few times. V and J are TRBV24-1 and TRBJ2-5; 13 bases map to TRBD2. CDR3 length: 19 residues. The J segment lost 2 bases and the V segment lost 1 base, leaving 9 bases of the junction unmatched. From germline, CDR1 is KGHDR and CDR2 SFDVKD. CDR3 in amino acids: CATSDFKGTSGIGQETQYF. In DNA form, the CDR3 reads TGTGCCACCAGTGATTTCAAAGGGACTAGCGGGATTGGGCAAGAGACCCAGTACTTC.

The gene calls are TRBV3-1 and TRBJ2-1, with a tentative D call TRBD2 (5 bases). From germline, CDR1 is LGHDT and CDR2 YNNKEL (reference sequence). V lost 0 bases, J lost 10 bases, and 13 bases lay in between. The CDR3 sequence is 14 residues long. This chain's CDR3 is CASSQDRLTGEQFF. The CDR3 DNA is TGTGCCAGCAGCCAAGATCGCCTCACGGGGGAGCAGTTCTTC.

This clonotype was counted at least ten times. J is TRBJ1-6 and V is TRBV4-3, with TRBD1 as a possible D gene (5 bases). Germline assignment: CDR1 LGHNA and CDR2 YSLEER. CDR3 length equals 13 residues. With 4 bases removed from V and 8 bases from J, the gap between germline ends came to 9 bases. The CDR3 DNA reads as TGCGCCAGCAGCCGTATACAGGATTCACCCCTCCACTTT. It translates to CASSRIQDSPLHF.

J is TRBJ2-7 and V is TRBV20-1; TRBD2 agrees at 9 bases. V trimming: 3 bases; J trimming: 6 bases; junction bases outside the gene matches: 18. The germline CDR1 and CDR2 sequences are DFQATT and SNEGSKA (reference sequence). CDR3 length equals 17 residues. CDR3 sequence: CSASGRGSSGSVGEQYF. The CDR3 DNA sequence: TGCAGTGCTAGCGGTCGAGGTAGTAGCGGGAGTGTGGGCGAGCAGTACTTC.

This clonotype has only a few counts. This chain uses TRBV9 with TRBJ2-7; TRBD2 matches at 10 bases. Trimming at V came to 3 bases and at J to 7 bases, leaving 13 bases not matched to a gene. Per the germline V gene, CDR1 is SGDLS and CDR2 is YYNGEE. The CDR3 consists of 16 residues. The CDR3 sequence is CASSENLPSGSYEQYF. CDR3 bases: TGTGCCAGCAGCGAAAATCTTCCTAGCGGGAGTTATGAGCAGTACTTC.

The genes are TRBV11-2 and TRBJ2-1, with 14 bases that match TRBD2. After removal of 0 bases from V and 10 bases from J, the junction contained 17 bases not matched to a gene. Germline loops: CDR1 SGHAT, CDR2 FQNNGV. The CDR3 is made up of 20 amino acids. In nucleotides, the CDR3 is TGTGCCAGCAGCTTAGATGCCGGACTAGCGGGGGGCTTTTGGGGTTGGGAGCAGTTCTTC. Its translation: CASSLDAGLAGGFWGWEQFF.

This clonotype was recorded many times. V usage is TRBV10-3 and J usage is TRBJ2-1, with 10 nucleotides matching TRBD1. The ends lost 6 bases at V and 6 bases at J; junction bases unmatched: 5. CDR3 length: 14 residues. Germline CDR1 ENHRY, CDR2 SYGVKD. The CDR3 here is CAIRDGTGANEQFF. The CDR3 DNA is TGTGCCATCAGGGACGGGACAGGGGCCAATGAGCAGTTCTTC.

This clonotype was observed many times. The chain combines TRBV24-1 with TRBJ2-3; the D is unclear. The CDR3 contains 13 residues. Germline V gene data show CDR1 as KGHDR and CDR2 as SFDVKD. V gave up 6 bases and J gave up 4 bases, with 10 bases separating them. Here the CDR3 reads CATSRVGADTQYF. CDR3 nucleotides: TGTGCCACCAGTCGTGTTGGTGCAGATACGCAGTATTTT.

CDR3 nucleotides: TGTGCCAGCAGCGCCGCAGGGGGGAATCAGCCCCAGCATTTT. It specifies CASSAAGGNQPQHF. The chain recombines TRBV2 with TRBJ1-5, with 7 bases matching TRBD1. Germline V gene lookup returns CDR1 SNHLY and CDR2 FYNNEI. The junction had 6 bases not matched to a gene; V was cut back by 6 bases and J by 4 bases. This CDR3 spans 14 amino acids.